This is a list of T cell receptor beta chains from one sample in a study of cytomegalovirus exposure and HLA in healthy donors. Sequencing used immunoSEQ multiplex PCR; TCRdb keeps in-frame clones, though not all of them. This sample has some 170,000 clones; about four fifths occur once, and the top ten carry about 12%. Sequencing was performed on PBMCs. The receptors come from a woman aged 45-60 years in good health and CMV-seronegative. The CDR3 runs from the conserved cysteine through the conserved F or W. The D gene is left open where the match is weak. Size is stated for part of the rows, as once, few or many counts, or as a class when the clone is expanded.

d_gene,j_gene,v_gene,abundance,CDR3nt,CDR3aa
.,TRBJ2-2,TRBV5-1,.,TGCGCCAGCAGCTTGAAGGGCGGGGACACCGGGGAGCTGTTTTTT,CASSLKGGDTGELFF
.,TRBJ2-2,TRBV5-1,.,TGCGCCAGCAGCTTGGTGGGCCTAACGCCGAACACCGGGGAGCTGTTTTTT,CASSLVGLTPNTGELFF
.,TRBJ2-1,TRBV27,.,TGTGCCAGCAGTGCCCGAGCGGGCCCCTACAATGAGCAGTTCTTC,CASSARAGPYNEQFF
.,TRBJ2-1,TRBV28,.,TGTGCCAGCAGTTTGTTTATGAGGTATGGACATTATCCCAATGAGCAGTTCTTC,CASSLFMRYGHYPNEQFF
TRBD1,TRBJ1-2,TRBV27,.,TGTGCCAGCAGTTTTAGGACAGGGGGGGATACTAACTATGGCTACACCTTC,CASSFRTGGDTNYGYTF
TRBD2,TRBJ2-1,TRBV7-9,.,TGTGCCAGCAGCTCGGGACTAGCGGGGGCCAATGAGCAGTTCTTC,CASSSGLAGANEQFF
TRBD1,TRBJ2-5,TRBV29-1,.,TGCAGCGTTGAATGGGAACAGGGGGCAGGTGAGACCCAGTACTTC,CSVEWEQGAGETQYF
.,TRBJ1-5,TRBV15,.,TGTGCCACCAGCAGAGAACAGGGCACCAAGGCCCAGCATTTT,CATSREQGTKAQHF
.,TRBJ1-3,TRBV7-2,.,TGTGCCAGCAGCTTAGTCGCGAAGCCTGGAAACACCATATATTTT,CASSLVAKPGNTIYF
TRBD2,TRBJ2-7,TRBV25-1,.,TGTGCCAGCAGTGACGGGACCCTCGGGAGGTCATTCTTC,CASSDGTLGRSFF
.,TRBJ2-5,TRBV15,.,TGTGCCACCAGCAGAGGGGCCCAAGAGACCCAGTACTTC,CATSRGAQETQYF
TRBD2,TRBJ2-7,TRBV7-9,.,TGTTCCAGCAGCCAAGCGGCGGGAGGGGAGGACGAGCAGTACTTC,CSSSQAAGGEDEQYF
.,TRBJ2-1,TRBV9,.,TGTGCCAGCAGCGGGAAGGACAGTGCGAATGAGCAGTTCTTC,CASSGKDSANEQFF
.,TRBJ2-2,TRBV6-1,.,TGTGCCAGCAGGCCGGTCCCTGCCGGGGAGCTGTTTTTT,CASRPVPAGELFF
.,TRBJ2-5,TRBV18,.,TGTGCCAGCTCACCGGGAGGCGAGACCCAGTACTTC,CASSPGGETQYF
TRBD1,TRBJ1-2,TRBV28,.,TGTGCCAGCAGTCTAGGGACAGGGGATGTCTATGGCTACACCTTC,CASSLGTGDVYGYTF
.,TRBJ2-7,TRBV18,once,TGTGCCAGCTCCCCCGAGTCAAACTCATACTACGAGCAGTACTTC,CASSPESNSYYEQYF
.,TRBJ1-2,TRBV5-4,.,TGTGCCAGCAGCTTGGGGGGGCAGGGGAACTATGGCTACACCTTC,CASSLGGQGNYGYTF
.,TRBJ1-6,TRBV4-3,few,TGCGCCAGCAGCCCGACGGGGAGTAATTCACCCCTCCACTTT,CASSPTGSNSPLHF
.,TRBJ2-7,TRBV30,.,TGTGCCCGCGCTGGTAGGAGCTCCTACGAGCAGTACTTC,CARAGRSSYEQYF
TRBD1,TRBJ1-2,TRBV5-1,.,TGCGCCAGCAGGCGAGGACAGGGTAGATATGGCTACACCTTC,CASRRGQGRYGYTF
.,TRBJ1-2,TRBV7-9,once,TGTTCCAGCAGCTGGGGAGCTTATGGCTACACCTTC,CSSSWGAYGYTF
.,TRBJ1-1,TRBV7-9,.,TGTGCCAGCAGCTTAAGGGGGACTGAAGCTTTCTTT,CASSLRGTEAFF
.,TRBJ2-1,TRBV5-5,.,TGTGCCAGCAGCTTGGCCGGGGTAGGGTCCTACAATGAGCAGTTCTTC,CASSLAGVGSYNEQFF
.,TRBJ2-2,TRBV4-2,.,TGTGCCAGCACCCGAGATTATGACCCGACATTTCCCTTGAACACCGGGGAGCTGTTTTTT,CASTRDYDPTFPLNTGELFF
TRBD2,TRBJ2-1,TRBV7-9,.,TGTGCCAGCAGCCCGGGACTAGCGGGGGCCAGGGGAAAGCAGTTCTTC,CASSPGLAGARGKQFF
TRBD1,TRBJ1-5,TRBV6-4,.,TGTGCCAGCAGTCCGGACAGGGATCAGCCCCAGCATTTT,CASSPDRDQPQHF
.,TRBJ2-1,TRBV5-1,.,TGCGCCAGCAGCTCCCCAGGGGCGCGGGATGAGCAGTTCTTC,CASSSPGARDEQFF
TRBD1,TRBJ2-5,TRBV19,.,TGTGCCAGTAGTATTTGGGACAGGGATGAGACCCAGTACTTC,CASSIWDRDETQYF
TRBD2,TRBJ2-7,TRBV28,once,TGTGCCAGCAGTCCTCGACTAGCGGGTTACTACGAGCAGTACTTC,CASSPRLAGYYEQYF
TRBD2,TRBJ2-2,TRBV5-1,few,TGCGCCAGCAGCTTGGGTCGGTTTGGGAGGGAACGTTGGAACACCGGGGAGCTGTTTTTT,CASSLGRFGRERWNTGELFF
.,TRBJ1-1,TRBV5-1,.,TGCGCCAGCAGCTTGGTAGGGGAAGGGAACACTGAAGCTTTCTTT,CASSLVGEGNTEAFF